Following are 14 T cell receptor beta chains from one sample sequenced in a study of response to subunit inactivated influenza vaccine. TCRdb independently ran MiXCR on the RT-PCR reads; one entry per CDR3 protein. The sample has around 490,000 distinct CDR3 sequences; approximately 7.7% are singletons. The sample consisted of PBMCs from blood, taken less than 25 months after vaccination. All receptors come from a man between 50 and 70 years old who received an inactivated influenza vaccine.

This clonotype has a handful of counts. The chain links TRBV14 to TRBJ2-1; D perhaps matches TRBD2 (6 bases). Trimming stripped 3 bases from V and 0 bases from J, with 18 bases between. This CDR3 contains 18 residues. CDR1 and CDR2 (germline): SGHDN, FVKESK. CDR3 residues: CASSQTSIAVSSYNEQFF. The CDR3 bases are TGTGCCAGCAGCCAGACCTCGATAGCGGTGAGCTCCTACAATGAGCAGTTCTTC.

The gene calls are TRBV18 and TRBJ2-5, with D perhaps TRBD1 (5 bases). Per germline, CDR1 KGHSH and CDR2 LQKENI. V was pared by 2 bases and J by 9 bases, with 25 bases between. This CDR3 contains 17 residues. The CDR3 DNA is TGTGCCAGCTCACCAGGAACGGCTACGGAGTACCCCAGGGCCCAGTACTTC. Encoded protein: CASSPGTATEYPRAQYF.

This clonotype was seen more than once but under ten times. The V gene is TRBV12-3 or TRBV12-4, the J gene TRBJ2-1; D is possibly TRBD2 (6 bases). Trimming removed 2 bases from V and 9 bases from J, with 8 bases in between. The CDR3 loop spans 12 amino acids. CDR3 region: CASSLRGIEQFF. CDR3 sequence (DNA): TGTGCCAGCAGTTTACGGGGGATTGAGCAGTTCTTC.

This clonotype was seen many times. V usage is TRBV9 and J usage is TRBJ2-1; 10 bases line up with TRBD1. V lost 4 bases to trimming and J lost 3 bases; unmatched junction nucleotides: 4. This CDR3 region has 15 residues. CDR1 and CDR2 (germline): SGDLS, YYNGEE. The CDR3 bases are TGTGCCAGCAGCACCGGACAGGGGGGCTACAATGAGCAGTTCTTC. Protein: CASSTGQGGYNEQFF.

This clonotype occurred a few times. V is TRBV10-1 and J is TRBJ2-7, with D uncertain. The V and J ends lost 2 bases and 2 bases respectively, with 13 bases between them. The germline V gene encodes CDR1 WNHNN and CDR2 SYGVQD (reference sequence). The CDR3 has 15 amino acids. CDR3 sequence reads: CASSEQMDGTYEQYF. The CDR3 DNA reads TGCGCCAGCAGTGAGCAGATGGACGGAACCTACGAGCAGTACTTC.

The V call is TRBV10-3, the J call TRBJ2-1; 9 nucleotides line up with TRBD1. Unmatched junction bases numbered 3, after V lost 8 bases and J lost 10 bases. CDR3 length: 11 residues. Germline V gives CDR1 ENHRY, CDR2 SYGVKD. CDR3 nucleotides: TGTGCCATCGTGGACAGGGGAGAGCAGTTCTTC. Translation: CAIVDRGEQFF.

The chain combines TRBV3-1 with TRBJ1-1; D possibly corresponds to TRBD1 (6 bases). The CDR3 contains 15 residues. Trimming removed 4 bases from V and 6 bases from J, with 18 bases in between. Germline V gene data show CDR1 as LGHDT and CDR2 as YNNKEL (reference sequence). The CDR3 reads CASSLMMRGLAEAFF. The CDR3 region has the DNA TGTGCCAGCAGCCTAATGATGCGGGGGCTCGCTGAAGCTTTCTTT.

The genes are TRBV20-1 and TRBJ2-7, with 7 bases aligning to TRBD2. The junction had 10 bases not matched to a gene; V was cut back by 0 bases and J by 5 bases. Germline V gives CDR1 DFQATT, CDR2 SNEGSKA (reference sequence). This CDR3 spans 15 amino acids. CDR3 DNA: TGCAGTGCTAGAGATTGGTCTAGCGGATCCGACGAGCAGTACTTC. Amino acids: CSARDWSSGSDEQYF.

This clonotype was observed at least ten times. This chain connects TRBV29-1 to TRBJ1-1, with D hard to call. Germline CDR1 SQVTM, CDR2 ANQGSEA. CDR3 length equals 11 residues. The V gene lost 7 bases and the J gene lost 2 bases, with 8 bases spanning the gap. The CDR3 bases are TGCAGCGGGAAGGGAAACACTGAAGCTTTCTTT. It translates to CSGKGNTEAFF.

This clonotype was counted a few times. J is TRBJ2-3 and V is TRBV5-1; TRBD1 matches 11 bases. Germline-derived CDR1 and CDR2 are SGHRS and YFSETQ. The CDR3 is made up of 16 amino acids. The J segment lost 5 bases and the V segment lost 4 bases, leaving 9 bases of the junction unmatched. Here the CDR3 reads CASSLGQGGTLDTQYF. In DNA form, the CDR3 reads TGCGCCAGCAGCCTGGGACAGGGGGGCACCTTAGATACGCAGTATTTT.

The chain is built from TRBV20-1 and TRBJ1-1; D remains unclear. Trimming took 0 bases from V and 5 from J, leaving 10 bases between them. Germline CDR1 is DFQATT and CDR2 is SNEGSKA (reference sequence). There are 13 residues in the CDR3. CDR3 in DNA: TGCAGTGCTAGAGACCTTGAGAAAACTGAAGCTTTCTTT. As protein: CSARDLEKTEAFF.

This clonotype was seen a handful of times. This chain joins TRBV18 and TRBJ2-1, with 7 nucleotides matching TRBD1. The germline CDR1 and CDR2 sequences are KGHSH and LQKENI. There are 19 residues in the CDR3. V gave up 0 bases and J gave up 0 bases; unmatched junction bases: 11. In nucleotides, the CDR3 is TGTGCCAGCTCACCACCGAAAGGGGGCAGGGGAAGCTCCTACAATGAGCAGTTCTTC. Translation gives CASSPPKGGRGSSYNEQFF.

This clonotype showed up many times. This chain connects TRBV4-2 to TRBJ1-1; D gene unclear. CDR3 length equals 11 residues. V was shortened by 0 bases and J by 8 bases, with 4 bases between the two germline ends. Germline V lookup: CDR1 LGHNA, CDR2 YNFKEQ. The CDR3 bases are TGTGCCAGCAGCCAAGACCAGGAAGCTTTCTTT. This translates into CASSQDQEAFF.

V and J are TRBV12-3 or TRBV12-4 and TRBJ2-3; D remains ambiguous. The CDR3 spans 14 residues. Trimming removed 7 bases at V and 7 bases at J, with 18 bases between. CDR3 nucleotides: TGTGCCAGCACCTCTCAGGTTAGGCCCAATACGCAGTATTTT. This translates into CASTSQVRPNTQYF.